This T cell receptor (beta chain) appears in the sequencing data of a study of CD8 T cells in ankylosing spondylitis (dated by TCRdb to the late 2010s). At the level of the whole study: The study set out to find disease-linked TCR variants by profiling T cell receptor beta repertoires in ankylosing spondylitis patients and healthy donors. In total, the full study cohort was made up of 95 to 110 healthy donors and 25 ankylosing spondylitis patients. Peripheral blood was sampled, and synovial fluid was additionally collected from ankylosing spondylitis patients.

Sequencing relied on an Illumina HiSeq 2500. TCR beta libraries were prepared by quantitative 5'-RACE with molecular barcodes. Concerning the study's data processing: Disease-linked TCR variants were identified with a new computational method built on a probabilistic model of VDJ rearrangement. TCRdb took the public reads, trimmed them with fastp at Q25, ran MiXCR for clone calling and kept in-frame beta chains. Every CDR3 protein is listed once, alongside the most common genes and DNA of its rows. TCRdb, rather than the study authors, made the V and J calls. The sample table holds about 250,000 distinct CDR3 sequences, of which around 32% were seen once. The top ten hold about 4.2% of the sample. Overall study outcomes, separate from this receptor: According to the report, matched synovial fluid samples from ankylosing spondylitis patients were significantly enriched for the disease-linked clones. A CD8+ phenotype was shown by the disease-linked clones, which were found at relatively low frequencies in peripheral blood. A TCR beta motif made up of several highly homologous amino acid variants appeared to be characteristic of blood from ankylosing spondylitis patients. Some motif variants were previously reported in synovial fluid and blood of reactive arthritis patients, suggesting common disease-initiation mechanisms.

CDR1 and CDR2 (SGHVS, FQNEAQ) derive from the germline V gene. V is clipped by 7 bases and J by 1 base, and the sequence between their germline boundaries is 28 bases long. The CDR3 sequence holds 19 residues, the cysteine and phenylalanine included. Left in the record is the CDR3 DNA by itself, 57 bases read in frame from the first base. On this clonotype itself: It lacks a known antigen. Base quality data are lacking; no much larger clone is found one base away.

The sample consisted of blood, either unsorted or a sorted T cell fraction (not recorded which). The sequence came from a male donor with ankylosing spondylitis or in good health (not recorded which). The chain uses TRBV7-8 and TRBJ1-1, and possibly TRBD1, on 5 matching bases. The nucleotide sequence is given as TGTGCCAGCAATAGCAGGGATGGGGTCGCCCCCCTCACGAACACTGAAGCTTTCTTT. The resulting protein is CASNSRDGVAPLTNTEAFF.